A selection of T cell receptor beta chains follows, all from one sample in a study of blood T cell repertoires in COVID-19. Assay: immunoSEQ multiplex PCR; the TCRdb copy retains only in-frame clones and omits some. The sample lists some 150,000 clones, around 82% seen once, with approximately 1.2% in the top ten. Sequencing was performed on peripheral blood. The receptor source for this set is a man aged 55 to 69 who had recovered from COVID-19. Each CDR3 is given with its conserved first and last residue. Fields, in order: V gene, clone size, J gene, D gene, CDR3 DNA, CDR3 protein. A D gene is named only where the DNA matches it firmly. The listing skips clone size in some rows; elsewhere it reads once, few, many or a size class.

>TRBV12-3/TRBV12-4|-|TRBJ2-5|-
TGTGCCAGCAGTTTCTTAGAAGAGACCCAGTACTTC
CASSFLEETQYF
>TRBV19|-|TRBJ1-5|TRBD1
TGTGCCAGTAGTATAATCGGGGCAGGGGGCGATAGTAAGAAGCCCCAGCATTTT
CASSIIGAGGDSKKPQHF
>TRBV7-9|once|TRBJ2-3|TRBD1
TGTGCCAGCAGCCCCGACAGGGGAGTAGGGGATACGCAGTATTTT
CASSPDRGVGDTQYF
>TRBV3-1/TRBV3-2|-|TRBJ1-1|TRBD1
TGTGCCAGCAGCCACCTGAGTACAGGGGGCAACACTGAAGCTTTCTTT
CASSHLSTGGNTEAFF
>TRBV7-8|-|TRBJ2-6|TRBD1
TGTGCCAGCAGCCTCTCCGGGACAGGGGGTTCTGGGGCCAACGTCCTGACTTTC
CASSLSGTGGSGANVLTF
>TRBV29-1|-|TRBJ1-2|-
TGCAGCGTGGCTCCGGGATCGGGGATCAATGGCTACACCTTC
CSVAPGSGINGYTF
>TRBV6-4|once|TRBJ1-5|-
TGTGCCAGCAGTGTGGCCAGCAATCAGCCCCAGCATTTT
CASSVASNQPQHF
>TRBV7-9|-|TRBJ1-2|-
TGTGCCAGCAGCTTAAACTTCCAGGGCCATGGCTACACCTTC
CASSLNFQGHGYTF
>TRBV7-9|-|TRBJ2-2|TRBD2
TGTGCCAGCAGTACCCGGGGAGGGTTGTACGGGGAGCTGTTTTTT
CASSTRGGLYGELFF
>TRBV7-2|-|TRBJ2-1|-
TGTGCCAGCAGCTTGCCGGGCGATCGGGCGGGGAACTCCTACAATGAGCAGTTCTTC
CASSLPGDRAGNSYNEQFF
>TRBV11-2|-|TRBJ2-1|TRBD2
TGTGCCAGCAGCTTTAAATCCGGACTAGCGGGGGGCCACAATGAGCAGTTCTTC
CASSFKSGLAGGHNEQFF
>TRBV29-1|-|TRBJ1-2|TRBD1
TGCAGCGCAAGCTCTCGGGAGGGGGCCTTCTATGGCTACACCTTC
CSASSREGAFYGYTF
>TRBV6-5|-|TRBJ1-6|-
TGTGCCAGCAGCTTCCGACAGAATTCACCCCTCCACTTT
CASSFRQNSPLHF
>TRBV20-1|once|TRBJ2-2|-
TGCAGTGCTAGTTCCGCGAACACCGGGGAGCTGTTTTTT
CSASSANTGELFF
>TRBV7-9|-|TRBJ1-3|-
TGTGCCAGCAGCTCGTTAACAGGTACTTCGGGAAACACCATATATTTT
CASSSLTGTSGNTIYF
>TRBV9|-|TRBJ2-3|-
TGTGCCAGCAGCTCAAGAGCCCTTATTAGCACAGATACGCAGTATTTT
CASSSRALISTDTQYF
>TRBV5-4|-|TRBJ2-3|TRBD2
TGTGCCAGCAGCTTGGGACTAGCGGGACGCCTGAGCACAGATACGCAGTATTTT
CASSLGLAGRLSTDTQYF
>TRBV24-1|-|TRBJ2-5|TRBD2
TGTGCCACCAGTGGGCGGGGGGGCAGACAAGAGACCCAGTACTTC
CATSGRGGRQETQYF
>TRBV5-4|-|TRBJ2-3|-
TGTGCCAGCAGCTTGTACGGAGCGGCCCGCACAGATACGCAGTATTTT
CASSLYGAARTDTQYF
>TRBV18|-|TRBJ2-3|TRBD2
TGTGCCAGCTCCCCCGGGACTAGTCAAGATACGCAGTATTTT
CASSPGTSQDTQYF
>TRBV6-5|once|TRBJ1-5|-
TGTGCCAGCAGTTACTCGGCAGGGAATGATCAGCCCCAGCATTTT
CASSYSAGNDQPQHF
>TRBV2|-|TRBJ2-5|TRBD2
TGTGCCAGCAGTGTGGCTAGCGGGGGGGCGGTGGGAGAGACCCAGTACTTC
CASSVASGGAVGETQYF
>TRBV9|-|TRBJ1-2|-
TGTGCCAGCAGCGCGGGGGGGGGCCCCCTGAAAGGCTACACCTTC
CASSAGGGPLKGYTF
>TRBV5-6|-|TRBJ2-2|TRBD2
TGTGCCAGCAGCCCCATCGGGACTAGCGGTTGGAGCGGGGAGCTGTTTTTT
CASSPIGTSGWSGELFF
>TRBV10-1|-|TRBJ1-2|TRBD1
TGCGCCAGCCCCGGGACAGTCTATGGCTACACCTTC
CASPGTVYGYTF
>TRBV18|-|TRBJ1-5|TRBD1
TGTGCCAGCTCACGAACCGGGACAGGGAATCAGCCCCAGCATTTT
CASSRTGTGNQPQHF
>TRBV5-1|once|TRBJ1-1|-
TGCGCCAGCCAACCACCGGGGGAGAACACTGAAGCTTTCTTT
CASQPPGENTEAFF
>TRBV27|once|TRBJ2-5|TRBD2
TGTGCCAGCAGTCACACGACTAGCCCACCTGGGACCCAGTACTTC
CASSHTTSPPGTQYF
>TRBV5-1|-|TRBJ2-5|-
TGCGCCAGCAGCTTGGTTCAGGAAGAGACCCAGTACTTC
CASSLVQEETQYF
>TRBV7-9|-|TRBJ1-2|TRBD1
TGTGCCAGCAACTTATCAGGGGGCGCGAAGGGCTACACCTTC
CASNLSGGAKGYTF
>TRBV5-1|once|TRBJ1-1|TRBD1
TGCGCCAGCAGCCCTCGGGCAGGGGGGACTGAAGCTTTCTTT
CASSPRAGGTEAFF
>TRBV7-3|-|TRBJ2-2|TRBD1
TGTGCCAGCAGCCCCGGGGCGGGACAGGTTAACACCGGGGAGCTGTTTTTT
CASSPGAGQVNTGELFF
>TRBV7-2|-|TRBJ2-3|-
TGTGCCAGCAGCTTAGTCCCTAGCACAGATACGCAGTATTTT
CASSLVPSTDTQYF
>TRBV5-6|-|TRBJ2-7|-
TGTGCCAGCAGCTTGTACGGGTCCTACGAGCAGTACTTC
CASSLYGSYEQYF
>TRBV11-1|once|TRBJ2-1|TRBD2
TGTGCCAGCCAAGCGGGGGGGCTTAGCAATGAGCAGTTCTTC
CASQAGGLSNEQFF
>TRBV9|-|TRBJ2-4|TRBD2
TGTGCCAGCAGCGTAGTCCCCACGGGGGGGCAAAACATTCAGTACTTC
CASSVVPTGGQNIQYF
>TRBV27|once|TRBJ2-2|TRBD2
TGTGCCAGCAGAACTAGCGGGGGCCTGTTCACCGGGGAGCTGTTTTTT
CASRTSGGLFTGELFF
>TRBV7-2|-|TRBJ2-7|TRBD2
TGTGCCAGCAGCTTAAGCGGGGGCGCCGGCGAGCAGTACTTC
CASSLSGGAGEQYF
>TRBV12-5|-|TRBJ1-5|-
TGTGCTAGTGCCCCTGGGGGGTACAGGGAGGGTCAGCCCCAGCATTTT
CASAPGGYREGQPQHF
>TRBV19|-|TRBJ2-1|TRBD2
TGTGCCAGCACCATAGCGGGGTCCGCCTACAATGAGCAGTTCTTC
CASTIAGSAYNEQFF
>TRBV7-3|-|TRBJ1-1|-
TGTGCCAGCAGCTTTGGCCACCAGAACACTGAAGCTTTCTTT
CASSFGHQNTEAFF
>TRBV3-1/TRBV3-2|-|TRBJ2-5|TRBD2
TGTGCCAGCAGCCTCCTAGGTAGTAGCGGGGGTAAAGAGACCCAGTACTTC
CASSLLGSSGGKETQYF
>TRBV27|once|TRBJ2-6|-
TGTGCCAGCAGTTGGGGGACTCCCCCGAGGGCCAACGTCCTGACTTTC
CASSWGTPPRANVLTF
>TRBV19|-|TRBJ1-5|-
TGTGCCAGTAGTAAAGGGGATAGCAATCAGCCCCAGCATTTT
CASSKGDSNQPQHF
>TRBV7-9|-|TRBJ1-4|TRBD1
TGTGCCAGCAGCTTAACAGGGGGAATCGGTGGGAATGAAAAACTGTTTTTT
CASSLTGGIGGNEKLFF
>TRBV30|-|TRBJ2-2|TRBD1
TGTGCCTGGAGTGTACAGGGGACCGGGGAGCTGTTTTTT
CAWSVQGTGELFF
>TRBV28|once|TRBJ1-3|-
TGTGCCAGCAGTTTGGGGCGATCCATTGGAAACACCATATATTTT
CASSLGRSIGNTIYF
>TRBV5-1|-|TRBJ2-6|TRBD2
TGCGCCAGCAGCTTACTAGCGGGGTCCTCTGGGGCCAACGTCCTGACTTTC
CASSLLAGSSGANVLTF
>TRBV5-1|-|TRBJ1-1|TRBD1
TGCGCCAGCAGCTTGGGCCCGGGACAGGGGGCGCATGAAGCTTTCTTT
CASSLGPGQGAHEAFF
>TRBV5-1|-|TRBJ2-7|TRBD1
TGCGCCAGCAGCTTGGATCAGGGGGCGTACGAGCAGTACTTC
CASSLDQGAYEQYF
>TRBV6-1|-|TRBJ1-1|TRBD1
TGTGCCAGCAGTGCAATCGTCAGGGGGGAAATGAACACTGAAGCTTTCTTT
CASSAIVRGEMNTEAFF
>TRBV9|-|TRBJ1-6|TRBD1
TGTGCCAGCAGCGAGACAGGGTCCTTCGCACCCCTCCACTTT
CASSETGSFAPLHF
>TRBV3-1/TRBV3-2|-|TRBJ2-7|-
TGTGCCAGCAGCCAAGATTTCGGGGGTGGATACGAGCAGTACTTC
CASSQDFGGGYEQYF
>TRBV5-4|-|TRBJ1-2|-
TGTGCCAGCAGCTTGGAACCGGGGGTCTATGGCTACACCTTC
CASSLEPGVYGYTF
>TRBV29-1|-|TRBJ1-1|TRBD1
TGCAGCGTCCCCGGGACAGGGGTTGAAGCTTTCTTT
CSVPGTGVEAFF
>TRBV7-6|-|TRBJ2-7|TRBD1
TGTGCCAGCAGCTTGGGACAGGGGGCCAACGAGCAGTACTTC
CASSLGQGANEQYF